This T cell receptor beta chain is from a study of cytomegalovirus exposure and HLA in healthy donors. As to this clone: Its antigen is not identified.

This CDR3 spans 17 amino acids. V dropped 3 bases and J dropped 4 bases, with 21 bases sitting between them. Per the germline V gene, CDR1 is KGHSH and CDR2 is LQKENI. In the PCR, 60 Vbeta and 13 Jbeta primers were used. Profiled with immunoSEQ multiplex PCR; TCRdb holds only in-frame clones, not every one. With under 70,000 clones in the sample, the ten largest clones hold 2% to 2.5%. General study points: According to reports, the classifier identified cytomegalovirus status with high specificity and sensitivity. Rarity marked most TCR sequences, yet some public TCRs occurred in many donors. In an earlier analysis, in roughly 600 donors, most V segments appeared productive either ~87% or ~30% of the time.

Sequences were obtained from PBMCs. This TCR was sampled from a woman under 30 in good health and CMV-seronegative. This rearrangement joins TRBV18 to TRBJ1-1; a weak D match, TRBD1 (5 bases). CDR3 residues: CASSPRRETTQGTEAFF. The CDR3, as DNA: TGTGCCAGCTCACCCCGCCGGGAGACCACGCAGGGCACTGAAGCTTTCTTT.